The clone carrying this T cell receptor (beta chain) was seen a few times. Antigen specificity is unknown. This sample was included in a study of T cells in Graves' hyperthyroidism and ophthalmopathy. In the study overall: Peripheral blood specimens were obtained at initial diagnosis, prior to any treatment. Study-wide results and limits: Most clonotypes expanded in thyroid above 0.001 were likewise present in blood.

Template material for amplifying TCR beta CDR3 regions consisted of RNA transcripts. The TCR CDR3 first-round RT-PCR relied on the HTBI primer set. TCRdb passed the multiplex PCR reads through MiXCR, listing each CDR3 protein once. The profile covers some 490,000 distinct CDR3 sequences, with roughly 22% appearing a single time and about 53% taken by the ten largest. Ophthalmopathy in the patients scored at least 3 on Clinical Activity Score and at least 4 on NOSPECS grade, lasting under 3 months. Diagnostic assessment was based on clinical symptoms, serum thyroxine and TRAb, thyroid ultrasound and orbital computed tomography. Germline CDR1 reads MNHNS; CDR2 reads SASEGT. V lost 6 bases to trimming and J lost 1 base, with 15 bases between them. This CDR3 spans 15 amino acids.

The receptor comes from a woman between 70 and 85 years old with Graves' ophthalmopathy. Specimen: blood. The chain is built from TRBV6-1 and TRBJ1-1, with D possibly being TRBD1 (5 bases). The DNA of the CDR3 is TGTGCCAGCAGACCCCAAGCAGGGTGGAACACTGAAGCTTTCTTT. It yields the protein CASRPQAGWNTEAFF.